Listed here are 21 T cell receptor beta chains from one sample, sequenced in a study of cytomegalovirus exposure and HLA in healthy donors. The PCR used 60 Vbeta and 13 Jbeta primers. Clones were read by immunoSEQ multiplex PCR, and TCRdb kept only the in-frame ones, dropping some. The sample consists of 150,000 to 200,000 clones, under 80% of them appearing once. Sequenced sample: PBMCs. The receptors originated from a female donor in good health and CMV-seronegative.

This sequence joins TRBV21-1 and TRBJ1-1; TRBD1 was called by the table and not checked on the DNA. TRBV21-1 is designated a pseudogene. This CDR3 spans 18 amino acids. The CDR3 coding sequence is TGTGCCAGCAGCAAAGCGGGACAGGGTAAAGAGGGTGGGACTGAAGCTTTCTTT. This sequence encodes CASSKAGQGKEGGTEAFF.

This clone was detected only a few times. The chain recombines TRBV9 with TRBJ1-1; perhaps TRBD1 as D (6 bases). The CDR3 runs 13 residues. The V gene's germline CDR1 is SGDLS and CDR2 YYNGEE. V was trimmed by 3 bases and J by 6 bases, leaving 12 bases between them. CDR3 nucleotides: TGTGCCAGCAGCGCCTCGACAGGCGCTGAAGCTTTCTTT. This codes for CASSASTGAEAFF.

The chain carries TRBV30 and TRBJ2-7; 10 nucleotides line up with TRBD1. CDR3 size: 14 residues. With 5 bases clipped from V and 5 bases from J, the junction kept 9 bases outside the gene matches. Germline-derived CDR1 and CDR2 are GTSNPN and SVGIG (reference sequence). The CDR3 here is CAWALGQGLHEQYF. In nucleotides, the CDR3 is TGTGCCTGGGCGCTGGGACAGGGGTTGCACGAGCAGTACTTC.

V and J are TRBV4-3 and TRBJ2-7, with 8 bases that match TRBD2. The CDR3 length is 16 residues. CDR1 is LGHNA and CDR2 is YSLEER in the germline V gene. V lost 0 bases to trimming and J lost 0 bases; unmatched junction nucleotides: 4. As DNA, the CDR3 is TGCGCCAGCAGCCAAGATAGGGGACTAGTCTCCTACGAGCAGTACTTC. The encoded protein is CASSQDRGLVSYEQYF.

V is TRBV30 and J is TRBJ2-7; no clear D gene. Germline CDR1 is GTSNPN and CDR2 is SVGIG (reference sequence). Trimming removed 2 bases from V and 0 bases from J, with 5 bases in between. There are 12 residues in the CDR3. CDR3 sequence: CAWSFRSYEQYF. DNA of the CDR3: TGTGCCTGGAGTTTCCGCTCCTACGAGCAGTACTTC. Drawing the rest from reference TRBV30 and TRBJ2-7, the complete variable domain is SQTIHQWPATLVQPVGSPLSLECTVEGTSNPNLYWYRQAAGRGLQLLFYSVGIGQISSEVPQNLSASRPQDRQFILSSKKLLLSDSGFYLCAWSFRSYEQYFGPGTRLTVT.

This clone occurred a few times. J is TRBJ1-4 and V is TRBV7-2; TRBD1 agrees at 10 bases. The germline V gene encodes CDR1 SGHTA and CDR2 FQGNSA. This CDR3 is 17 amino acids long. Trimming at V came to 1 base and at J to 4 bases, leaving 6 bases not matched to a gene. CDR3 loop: CASSLEGTGVGNEKLFF. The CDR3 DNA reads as TGTGCCAGCAGCTTAGAAGGGACAGGGGTGGGTAATGAAAAACTGTTTTTT.

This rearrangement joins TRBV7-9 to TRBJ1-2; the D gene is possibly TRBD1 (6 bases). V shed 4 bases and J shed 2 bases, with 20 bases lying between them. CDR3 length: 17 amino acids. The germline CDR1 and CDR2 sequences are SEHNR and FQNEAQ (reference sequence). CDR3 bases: TGTGCCAGCAGCTATTCTAGTCAGGGGAAGGGGAACTATGGCTACACCTTC. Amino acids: CASSYSSQGKGNYGYTF.

The CDR3, as DNA: TGTGCCAGCAGCCTCCGCAGGGCCGACACCGGGGAGCTGTTTTTT. Translated, it gives CASSLRRADTGELFF. The chain joins TRBV14 to TRBJ2-2; possible D gene TRBD1, 5 bases. Between the trimmed V and J ends, which lost 4 bases and 3 bases, there was a span of 12 bases. This CDR3 region has 15 residues. Germline V lookup: CDR1 SGHDN, CDR2 FVKESK.

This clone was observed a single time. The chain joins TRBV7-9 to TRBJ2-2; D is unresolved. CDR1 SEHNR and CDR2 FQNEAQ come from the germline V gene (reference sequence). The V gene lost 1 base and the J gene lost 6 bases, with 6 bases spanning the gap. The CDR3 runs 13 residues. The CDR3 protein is CASSLVQAGELFF. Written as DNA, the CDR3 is TGTGCCAGCAGCTTAGTTCAGGCCGGGGAGCTGTTTTTT.

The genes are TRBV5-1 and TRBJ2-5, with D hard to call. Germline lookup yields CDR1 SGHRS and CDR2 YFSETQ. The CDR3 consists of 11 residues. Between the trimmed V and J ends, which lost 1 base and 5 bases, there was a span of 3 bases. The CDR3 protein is CASSLRETQYF. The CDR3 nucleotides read TGCGCCAGCAGCTTGCGGGAGACCCAGTACTTC. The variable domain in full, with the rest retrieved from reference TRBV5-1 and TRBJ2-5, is KAGVTQTPRYLIKTRGQQVTLSCSPISGHRSVSWYQQTPGQGLQFLFEYFSETQRNKGNFPGRFSGRQFSNSRSEMNVSTLELGDSALYLCASSLRETQYFGPGTRLLVL.

The CDR3, as DNA: TGCGCCAGCAGTGAGCGGTCCGGGGACACTGAAGCTTTCTTT. Translating gives CASSERSGDTEAFF. The V gene is TRBV10-1, the J gene TRBJ1-1; D ambiguous. This CDR3 has 14 amino acids. CDR1 is WNHNN, CDR2 SYGVQD, per germline (reference sequence). V lost 2 bases and J lost 3, with 10 bases in between.

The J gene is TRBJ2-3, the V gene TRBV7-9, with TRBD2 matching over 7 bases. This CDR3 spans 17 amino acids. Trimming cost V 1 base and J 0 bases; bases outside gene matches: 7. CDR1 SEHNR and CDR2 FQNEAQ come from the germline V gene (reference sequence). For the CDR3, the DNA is TGTGCCAGCAGCTTAGGAAGACTAGCCGCGAGCACAGATACGCAGTATTTT. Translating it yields CASSLGRLAASTDTQYF.

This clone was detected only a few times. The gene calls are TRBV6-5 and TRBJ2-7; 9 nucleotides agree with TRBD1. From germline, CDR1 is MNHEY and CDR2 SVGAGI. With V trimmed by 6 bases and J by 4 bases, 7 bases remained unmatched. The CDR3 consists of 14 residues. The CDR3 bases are TGTGCCAGCAGCGACCCCGGGACAGGGTACGAGCAGTACTTC. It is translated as CASSDPGTGYEQYF.

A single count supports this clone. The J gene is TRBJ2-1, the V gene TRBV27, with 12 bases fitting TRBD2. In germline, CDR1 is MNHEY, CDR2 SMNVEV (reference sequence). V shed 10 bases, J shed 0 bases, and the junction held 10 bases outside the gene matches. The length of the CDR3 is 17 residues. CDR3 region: CATGRTSGASSYNEQFF. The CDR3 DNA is TGTGCCACCGGAAGGACTAGCGGGGCCTCCTCCTACAATGAGCAGTTCTTC.

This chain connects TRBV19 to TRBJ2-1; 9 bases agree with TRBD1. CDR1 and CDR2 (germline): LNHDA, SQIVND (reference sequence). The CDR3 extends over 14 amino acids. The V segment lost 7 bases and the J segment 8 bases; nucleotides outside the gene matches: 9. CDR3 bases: TGTGCCAGTAATCGGGGACAGGGCATCGATGAGCAGTTCTTC. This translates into CASNRGQGIDEQFF.

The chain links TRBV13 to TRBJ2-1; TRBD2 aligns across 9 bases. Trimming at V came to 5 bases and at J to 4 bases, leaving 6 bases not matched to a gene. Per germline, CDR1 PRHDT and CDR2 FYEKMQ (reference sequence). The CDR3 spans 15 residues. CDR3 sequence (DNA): TGTGCCAGCAGCGAGGTTCTAGCGGGGTACAATGAGCAGTTCTTC. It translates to CASSEVLAGYNEQFF.

The CDR3 loop is CASSEHTNSGGAYEQYF. In DNA, the CDR3 is TGTGCCAGCAGTGAGCACACCAATAGCGGGGGGGCCTACGAGCAGTACTTC. This chain joins TRBV25-1 and TRBJ2-7, with 11 bases matching TRBD2. V was pared by 3 bases and J by 2 bases, with 9 bases of the junction left unmatched. CDR1 and CDR2 from the germline V gene are MGHDK and SYGVNS. CDR3 length: 17 amino acids.

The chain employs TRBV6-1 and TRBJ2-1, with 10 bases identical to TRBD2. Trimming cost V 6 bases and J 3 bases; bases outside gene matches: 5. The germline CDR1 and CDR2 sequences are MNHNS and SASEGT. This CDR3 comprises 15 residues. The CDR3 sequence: CASRLAGFLYNEQFF. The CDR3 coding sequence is TGTGCCAGCAGACTAGCGGGATTCCTCTACAATGAGCAGTTCTTC.

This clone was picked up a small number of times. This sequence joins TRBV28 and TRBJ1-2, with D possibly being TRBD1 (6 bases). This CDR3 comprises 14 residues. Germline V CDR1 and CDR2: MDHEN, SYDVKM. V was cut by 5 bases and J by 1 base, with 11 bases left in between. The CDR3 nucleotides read TGTGCCAGCAGTCCCCCCAGGGGTAACTATGGCTACACCTTC. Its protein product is CASSPPRGNYGYTF.

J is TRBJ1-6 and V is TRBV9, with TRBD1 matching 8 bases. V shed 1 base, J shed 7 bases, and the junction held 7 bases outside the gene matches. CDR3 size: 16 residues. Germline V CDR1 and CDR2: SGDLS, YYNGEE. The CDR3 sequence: CASSVRDTGGNSPLHF. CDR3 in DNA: TGTGCCAGCAGCGTAAGGGACACAGGGGGGAATTCACCCCTCCACTTT.

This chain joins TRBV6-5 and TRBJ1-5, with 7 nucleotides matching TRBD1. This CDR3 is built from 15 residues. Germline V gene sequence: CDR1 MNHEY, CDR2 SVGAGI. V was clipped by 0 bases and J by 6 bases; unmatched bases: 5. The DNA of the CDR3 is TGTGCCAGCAGTTACTCGGTCCCAGGGGGTCAGCCCCAGCATTTT. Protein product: CASSYSVPGGQPQHF.